This T cell receptor (beta chain) was retrieved from a study of OX40 agonist ivuxolimab in advanced cancers. The wider study: Administration of intravenous ivuxolimab to patients occurred every 2 weeks at 0.01 to 10 mg/kg.

General study findings and limits: Clonal expansion in partial responders at 0.1-3.0 mg/kg ranked among the lowest.

TCRdb keeps only in-frame clones here, not all; method: immunoSEQ multiplex PCR. The sample carries more than 50,000 clones, around 87% recorded once. It was autoimmune disease history or systemic immunosuppression that excluded patients. Of note for this clone: Its antigen is not identified.

This TCR came from an adult with an advanced solid tumor such as melanoma, head and neck, liver or kidney cancer. Sequencing was performed on CD4+ or CD8+ T cells sorted from blood, taken in a trial of the OX40 agonist ivuxolimab.

This CDR3 reads CASSPNRVGGNTIYF. Here the CDR3 DNA reads TGTGCCAGCAGTCCGAACAGGGTGGGAGGAAACACCATATATTTT. The V gene is TRBV2, the J gene TRBJ1-3, with D tentatively TRBD1 (6 bases). This CDR3 region has 15 residues. V shed 5 bases and J shed 4 bases, with 15 bases lying between them. In germline, CDR1 is SNHLY, CDR2 FYNNEI.